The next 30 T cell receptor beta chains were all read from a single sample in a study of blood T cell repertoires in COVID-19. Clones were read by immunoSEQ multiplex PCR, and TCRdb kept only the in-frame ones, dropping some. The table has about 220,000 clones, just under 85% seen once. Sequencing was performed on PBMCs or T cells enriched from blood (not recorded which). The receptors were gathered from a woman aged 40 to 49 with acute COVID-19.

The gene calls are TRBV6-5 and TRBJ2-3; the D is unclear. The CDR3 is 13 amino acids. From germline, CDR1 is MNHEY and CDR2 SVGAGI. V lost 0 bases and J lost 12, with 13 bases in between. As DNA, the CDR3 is TGTGCCAGCAGTTACTCCGAGTCCGCTCTCCAGTATTTT. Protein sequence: CASSYSESALQYF.

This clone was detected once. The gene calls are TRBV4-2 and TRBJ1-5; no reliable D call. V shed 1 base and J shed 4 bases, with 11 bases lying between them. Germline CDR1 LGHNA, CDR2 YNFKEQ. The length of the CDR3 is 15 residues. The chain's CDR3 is CASSQVFGENQPQHF. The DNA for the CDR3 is TGTGCCAGCAGCCAAGTATTTGGGGAGAATCAGCCCCAGCATTTT.

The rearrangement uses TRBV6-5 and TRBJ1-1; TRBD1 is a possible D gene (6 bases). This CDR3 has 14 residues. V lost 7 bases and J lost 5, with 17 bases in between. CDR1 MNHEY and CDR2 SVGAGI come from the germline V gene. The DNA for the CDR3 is TGTGCCAGCACCCCACCAGGGGCACGGACTGAAGCTTTCTTT. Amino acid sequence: CASTPPGARTEAFF.

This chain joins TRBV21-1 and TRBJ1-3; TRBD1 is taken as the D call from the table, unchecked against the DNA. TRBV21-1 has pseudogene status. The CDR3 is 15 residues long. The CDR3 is CASRERTGSGNTIYF. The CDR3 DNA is TGTGCCAGCAGAGAGAGGACAGGGTCAGGAAACACCATATATTTT.

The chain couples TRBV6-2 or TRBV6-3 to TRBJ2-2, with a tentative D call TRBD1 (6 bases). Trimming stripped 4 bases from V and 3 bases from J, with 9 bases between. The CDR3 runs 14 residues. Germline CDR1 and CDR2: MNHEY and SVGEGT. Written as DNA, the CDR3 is TGTGCCAGCAGTTTACGACAGGACACCGGGGAGCTGTTTTTT. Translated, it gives CASSLRQDTGELFF.

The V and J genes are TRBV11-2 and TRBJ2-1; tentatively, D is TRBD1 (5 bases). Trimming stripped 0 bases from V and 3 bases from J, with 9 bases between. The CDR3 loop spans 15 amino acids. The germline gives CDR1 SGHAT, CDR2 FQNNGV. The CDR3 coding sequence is TGTGCCAGCAGCTTAGACAGGGTCCGCTACAATGAGCAGTTCTTC. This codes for CASSLDRVRYNEQFF.

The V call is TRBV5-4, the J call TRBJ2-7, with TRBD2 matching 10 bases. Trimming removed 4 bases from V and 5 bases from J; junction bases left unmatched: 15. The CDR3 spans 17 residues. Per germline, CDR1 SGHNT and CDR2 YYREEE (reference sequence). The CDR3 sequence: CASSQEGSGGLLNEQYF. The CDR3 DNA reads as TGTGCCAGCAGCCAGGAAGGTAGCGGGGGGCTCCTGAACGAGCAGTACTTC.

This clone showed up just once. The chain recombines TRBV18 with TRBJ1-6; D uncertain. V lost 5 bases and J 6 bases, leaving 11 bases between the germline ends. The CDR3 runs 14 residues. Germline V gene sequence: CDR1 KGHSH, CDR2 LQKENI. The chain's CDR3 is CASSGQEGNSPLHF. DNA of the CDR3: TGTGCCAGCTCAGGGCAGGAGGGTAATTCACCCCTCCACTTT.

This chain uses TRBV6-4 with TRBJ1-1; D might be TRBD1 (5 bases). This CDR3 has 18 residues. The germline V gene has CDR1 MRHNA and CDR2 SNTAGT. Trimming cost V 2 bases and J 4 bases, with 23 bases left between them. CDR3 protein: CASSDSQGRSFHRTEAFF. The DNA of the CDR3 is TGTGCCAGCAGTGACAGTCAGGGCAGGTCTTTCCACCGCACTGAAGCTTTCTTT.

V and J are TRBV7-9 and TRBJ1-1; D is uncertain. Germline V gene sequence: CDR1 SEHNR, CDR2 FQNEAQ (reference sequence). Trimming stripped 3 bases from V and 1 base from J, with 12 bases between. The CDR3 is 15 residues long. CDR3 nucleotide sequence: TGTGCCAGCAGCTTCGGGAGGAGCCAGAACACTGAAGCTTTCTTT. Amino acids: CASSFGRSQNTEAFF.

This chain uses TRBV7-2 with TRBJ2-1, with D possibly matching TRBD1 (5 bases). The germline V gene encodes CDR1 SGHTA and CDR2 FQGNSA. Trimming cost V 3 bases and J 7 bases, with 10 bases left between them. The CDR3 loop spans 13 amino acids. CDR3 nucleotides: TGTGCCAGCAGCTTTACCAGGGCAAATGAGCAGTTCTTC. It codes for CASSFTRANEQFF.

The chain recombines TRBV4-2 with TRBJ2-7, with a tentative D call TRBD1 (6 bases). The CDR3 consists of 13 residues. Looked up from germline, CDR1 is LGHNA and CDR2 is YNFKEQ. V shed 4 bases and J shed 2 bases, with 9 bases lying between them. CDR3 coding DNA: TGTGCCAGCAGCCCAGGGGACACCTACGAGCAGTACTTC. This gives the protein CASSPGDTYEQYF.

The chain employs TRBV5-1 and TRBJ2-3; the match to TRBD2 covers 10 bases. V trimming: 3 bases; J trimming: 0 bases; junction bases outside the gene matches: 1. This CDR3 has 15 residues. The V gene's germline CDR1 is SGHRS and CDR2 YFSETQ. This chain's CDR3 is CASSWTSGSTDTQYF. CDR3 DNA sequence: TGCGCCAGCAGCTGGACTAGCGGTAGCACAGATACGCAGTATTTT.

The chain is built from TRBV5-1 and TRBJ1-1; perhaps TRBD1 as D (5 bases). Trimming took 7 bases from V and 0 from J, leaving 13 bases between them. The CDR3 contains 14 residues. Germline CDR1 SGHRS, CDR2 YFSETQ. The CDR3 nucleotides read TGCGCCAGCCGAATTGACAGAATGAACACTGAAGCTTTCTTT. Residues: CASRIDRMNTEAFF.

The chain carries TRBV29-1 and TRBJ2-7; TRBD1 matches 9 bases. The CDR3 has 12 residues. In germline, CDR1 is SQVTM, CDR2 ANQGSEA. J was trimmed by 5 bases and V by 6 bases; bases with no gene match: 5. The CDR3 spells CSVNRGPDEQYF. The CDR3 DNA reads TGCAGCGTAAACAGGGGGCCGGACGAGCAGTACTTC.

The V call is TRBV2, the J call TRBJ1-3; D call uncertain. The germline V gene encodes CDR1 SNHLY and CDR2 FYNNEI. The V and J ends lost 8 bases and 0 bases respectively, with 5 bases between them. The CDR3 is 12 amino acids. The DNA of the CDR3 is TGTGCCAGCGCGGGCTCTGGAAACACCATATATTTT. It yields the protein CASAGSGNTIYF.

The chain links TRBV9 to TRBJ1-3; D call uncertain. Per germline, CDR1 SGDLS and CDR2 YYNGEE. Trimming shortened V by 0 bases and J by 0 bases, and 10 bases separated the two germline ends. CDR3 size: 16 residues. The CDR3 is CASSVEVGSSGNTIYF. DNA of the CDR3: TGTGCCAGCAGCGTAGAAGTGGGGAGCTCTGGAAACACCATATATTTT.

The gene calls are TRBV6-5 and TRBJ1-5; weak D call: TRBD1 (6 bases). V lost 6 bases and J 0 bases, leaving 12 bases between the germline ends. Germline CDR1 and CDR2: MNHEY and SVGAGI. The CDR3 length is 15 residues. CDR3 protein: CASSEGGYSNQPQHF. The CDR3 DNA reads TGTGCCAGCAGCGAGGGGGGGTATAGCAATCAGCCCCAGCATTTT.

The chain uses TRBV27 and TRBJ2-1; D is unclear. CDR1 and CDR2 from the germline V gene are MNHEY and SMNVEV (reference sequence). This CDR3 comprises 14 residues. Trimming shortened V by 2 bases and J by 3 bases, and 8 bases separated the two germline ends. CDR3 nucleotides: TGTGCCAGCAGTTTAGGAGTCCTCTACAATGAGCAGTTCTTC. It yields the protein CASSLGVLYNEQFF.

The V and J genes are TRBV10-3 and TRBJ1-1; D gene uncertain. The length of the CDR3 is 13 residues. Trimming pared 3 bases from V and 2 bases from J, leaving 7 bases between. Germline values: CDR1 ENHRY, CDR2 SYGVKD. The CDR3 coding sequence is TGTGCCATCAGTGAACGGGAAAACACTGAAGCTTTCTTT. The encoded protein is CAISERENTEAFF.

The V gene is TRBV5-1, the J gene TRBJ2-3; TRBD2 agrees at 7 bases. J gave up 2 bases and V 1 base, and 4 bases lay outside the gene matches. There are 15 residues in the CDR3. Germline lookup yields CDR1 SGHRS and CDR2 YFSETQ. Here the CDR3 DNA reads TGCGCCAGCAGCTTGTGGGGAGGGGTCACAGATACGCAGTATTTT. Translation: CASSLWGGVTDTQYF.

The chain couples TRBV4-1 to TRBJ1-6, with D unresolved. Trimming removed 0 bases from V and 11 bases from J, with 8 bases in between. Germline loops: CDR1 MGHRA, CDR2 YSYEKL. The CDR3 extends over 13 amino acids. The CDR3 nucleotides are TGCGCCAGCAGCCAAGAGGTACTGACACCCCTCCACTTT. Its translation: CASSQEVLTPLHF.

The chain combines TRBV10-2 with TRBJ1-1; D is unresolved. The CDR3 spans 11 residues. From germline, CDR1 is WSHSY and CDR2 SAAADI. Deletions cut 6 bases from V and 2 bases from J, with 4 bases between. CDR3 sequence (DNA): TGCGCCAGCAGCCAAAACACTGAAGCTTTCTTT. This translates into CASSQNTEAFF.

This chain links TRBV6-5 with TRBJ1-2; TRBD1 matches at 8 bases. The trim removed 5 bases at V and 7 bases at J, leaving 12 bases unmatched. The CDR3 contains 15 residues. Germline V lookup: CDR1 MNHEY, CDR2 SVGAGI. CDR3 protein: CASSPSTGGYRGYTF. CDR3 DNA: TGTGCCAGCAGTCCCTCTACAGGGGGATATCGTGGCTACACCTTC.

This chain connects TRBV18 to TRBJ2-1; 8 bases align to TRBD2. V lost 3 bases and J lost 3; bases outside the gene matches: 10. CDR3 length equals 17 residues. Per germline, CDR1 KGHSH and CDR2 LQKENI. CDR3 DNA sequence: TGTGCCAGCTCACCTCTCCCGAGTAGCGGGGTCTACAATGAGCAGTTCTTC. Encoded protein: CASSPLPSSGVYNEQFF. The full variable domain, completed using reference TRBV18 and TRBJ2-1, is NAGVMQNPRHLVRRRGQEARLRCSPMKGHSHVYWYRQLPEEGLKFMVYLQKENIIDESGMPKERFSAEFPKEGPSILRIQQVVRGDSAAYFCASSPLPSSGVYNEQFFGPGTRLTVL.

Written as DNA, the CDR3 is TGTGCCAGCAGCCAAGAAGTCGCAGGAATCTATGGCTACACCTTC. Encoded protein: CASSQEVAGIYGYTF. V is TRBV14 and J is TRBJ1-2, with unresolved D. CDR3 length: 15 amino acids. Trimming took off 0 bases at V and 4 bases at J, with 12 bases between the two ends. Per germline, CDR1 SGHDN and CDR2 FVKESK.

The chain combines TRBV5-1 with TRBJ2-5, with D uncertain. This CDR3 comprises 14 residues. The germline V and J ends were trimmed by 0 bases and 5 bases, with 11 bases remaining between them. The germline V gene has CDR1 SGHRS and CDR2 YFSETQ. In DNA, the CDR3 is TGCGCCAGCAGCTTGGCTGTGACTGGGGAGACCCAGTACTTC. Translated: CASSLAVTGETQYF.

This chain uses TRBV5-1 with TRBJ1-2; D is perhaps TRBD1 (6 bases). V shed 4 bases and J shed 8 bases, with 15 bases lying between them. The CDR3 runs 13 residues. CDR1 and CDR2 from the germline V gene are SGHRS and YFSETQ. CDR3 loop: CASSAGGTPGYTF. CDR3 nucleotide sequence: TGCGCCAGCAGCGCGGGAGGGACACCCGGCTACACCTTC. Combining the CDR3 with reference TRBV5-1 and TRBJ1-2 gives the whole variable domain KAGVTQTPRYLIKTRGQQVTLSCSPISGHRSVSWYQQTPGQGLQFLFEYFSETQRNKGNFPGRFSGRQFSNSRSEMNVSTLELGDSALYLCASSAGGTPGYTFGSGTRLTVV.

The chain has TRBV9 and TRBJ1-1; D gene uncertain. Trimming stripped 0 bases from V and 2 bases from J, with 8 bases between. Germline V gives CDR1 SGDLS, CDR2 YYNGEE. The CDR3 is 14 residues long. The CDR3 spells CASSVENSNTEAFF. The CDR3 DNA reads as TGTGCCAGCAGCGTAGAAAACAGCAACACTGAAGCTTTCTTT.

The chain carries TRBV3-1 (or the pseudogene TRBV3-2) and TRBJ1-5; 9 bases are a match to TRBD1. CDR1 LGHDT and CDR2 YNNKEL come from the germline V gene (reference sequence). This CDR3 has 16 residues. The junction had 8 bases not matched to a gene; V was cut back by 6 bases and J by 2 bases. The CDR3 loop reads CASSRDREEGNQPQHF. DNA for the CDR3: TGTGCCAGCAGTCGGGACAGGGAGGAAGGCAATCAGCCCCAGCATTTT.